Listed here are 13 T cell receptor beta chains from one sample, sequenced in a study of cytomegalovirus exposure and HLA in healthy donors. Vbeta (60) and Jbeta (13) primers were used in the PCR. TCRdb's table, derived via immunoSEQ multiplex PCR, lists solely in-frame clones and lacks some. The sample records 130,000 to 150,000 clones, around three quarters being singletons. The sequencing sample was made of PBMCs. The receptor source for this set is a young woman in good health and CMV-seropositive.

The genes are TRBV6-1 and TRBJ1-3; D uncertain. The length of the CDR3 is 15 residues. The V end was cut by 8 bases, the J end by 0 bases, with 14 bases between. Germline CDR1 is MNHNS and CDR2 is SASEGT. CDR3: CASARGLHSGNTIYF. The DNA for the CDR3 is TGTGCCAGCGCGAGAGGACTTCACTCTGGAAACACCATATATTTT.

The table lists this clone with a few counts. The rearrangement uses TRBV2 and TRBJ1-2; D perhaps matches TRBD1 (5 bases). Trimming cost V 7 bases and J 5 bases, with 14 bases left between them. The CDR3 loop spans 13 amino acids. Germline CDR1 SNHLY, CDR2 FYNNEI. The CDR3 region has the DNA TGTGCCAGCACTTTCCAGGGAAGATATGGCTACACCTTC. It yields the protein CASTFQGRYGYTF.

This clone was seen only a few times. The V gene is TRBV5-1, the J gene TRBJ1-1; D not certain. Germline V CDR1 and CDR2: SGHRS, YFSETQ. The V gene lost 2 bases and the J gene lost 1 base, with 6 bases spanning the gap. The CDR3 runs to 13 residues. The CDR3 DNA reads TGCGCCAGCAGCTTCGAGGGGAACACTGAAGCTTTCTTT. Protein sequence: CASSFEGNTEAFF.

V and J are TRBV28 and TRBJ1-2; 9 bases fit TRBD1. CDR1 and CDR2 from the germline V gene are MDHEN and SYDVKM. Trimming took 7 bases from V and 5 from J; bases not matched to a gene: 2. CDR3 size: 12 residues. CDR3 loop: CASTDRGYGYTF. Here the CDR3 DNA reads TGTGCCAGCACGGACAGGGGATATGGCTACACCTTC.

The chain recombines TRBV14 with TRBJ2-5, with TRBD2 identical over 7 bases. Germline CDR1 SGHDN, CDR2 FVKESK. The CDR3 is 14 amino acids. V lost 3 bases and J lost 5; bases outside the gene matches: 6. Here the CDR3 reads CASSQIGGGETQYF. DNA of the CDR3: TGTGCCAGCAGCCAGATCGGGGGAGGGGAGACCCAGTACTTC.

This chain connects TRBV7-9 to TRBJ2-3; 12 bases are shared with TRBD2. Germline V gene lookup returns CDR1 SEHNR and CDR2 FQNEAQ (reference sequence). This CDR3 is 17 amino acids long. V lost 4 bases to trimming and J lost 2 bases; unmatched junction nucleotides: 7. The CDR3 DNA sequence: TGTGCCAGCAGCTCAGGACTAGCGGGGAACCCCACAGATACGCAGTATTTT. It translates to CASSSGLAGNPTDTQYF.

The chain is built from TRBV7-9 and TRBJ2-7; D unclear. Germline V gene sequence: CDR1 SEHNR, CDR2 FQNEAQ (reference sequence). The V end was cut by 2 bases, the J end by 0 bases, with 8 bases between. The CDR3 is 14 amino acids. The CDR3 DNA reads TGTGCCAGCAGCTTATCCCCGAGCTCCTACGAGCAGTACTTC. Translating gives CASSLSPSSYEQYF.

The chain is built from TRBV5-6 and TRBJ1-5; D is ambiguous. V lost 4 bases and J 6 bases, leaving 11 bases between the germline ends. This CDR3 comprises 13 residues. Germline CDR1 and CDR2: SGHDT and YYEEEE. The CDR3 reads CASSPQRSQPQHF. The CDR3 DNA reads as TGTGCCAGCAGCCCCCAGCGCAGTCAGCCCCAGCATTTT.

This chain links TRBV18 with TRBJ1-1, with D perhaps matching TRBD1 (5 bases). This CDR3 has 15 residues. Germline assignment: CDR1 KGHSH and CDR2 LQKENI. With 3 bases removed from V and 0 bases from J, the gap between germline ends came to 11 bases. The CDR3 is CASSPLGGMNTEAFF. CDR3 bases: TGTGCCAGCTCACCCCTCGGGGGTATGAACACTGAAGCTTTCTTT.

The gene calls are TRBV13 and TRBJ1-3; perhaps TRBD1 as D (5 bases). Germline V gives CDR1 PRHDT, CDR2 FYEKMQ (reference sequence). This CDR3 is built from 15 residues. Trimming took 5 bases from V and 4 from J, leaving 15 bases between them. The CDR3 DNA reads TGTGCCAGCAGCCCTTTGCCAGGGCGGGGAAACACCATATATTTT. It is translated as CASSPLPGRGNTIYF. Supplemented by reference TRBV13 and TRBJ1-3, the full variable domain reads AAGVIQSPRHLIKEKRETATLKCYPIPRHDTVYWYQQGPGQDPQFLISFYEKMQSDKGSIPDRFSAQQFSDYHSELNMSSLELGDSALYFCASSPLPGRGNTIYFGEGSWLTVV.

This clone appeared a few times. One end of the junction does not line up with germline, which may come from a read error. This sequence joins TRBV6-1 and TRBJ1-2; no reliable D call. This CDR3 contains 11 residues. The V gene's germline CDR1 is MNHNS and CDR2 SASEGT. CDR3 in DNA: TGTGCCAGCAGCCAACCTATAGCCTTCGCCTTC. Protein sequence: CASSQPIAFAF.

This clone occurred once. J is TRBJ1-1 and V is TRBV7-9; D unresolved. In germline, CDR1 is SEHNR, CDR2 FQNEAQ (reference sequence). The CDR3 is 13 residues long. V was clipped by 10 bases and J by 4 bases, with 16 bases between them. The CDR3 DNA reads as TGTGCCAACCGAGGCCTCCGCGGCACTGAAGCTTTCTTT. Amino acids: CANRGLRGTEAFF.

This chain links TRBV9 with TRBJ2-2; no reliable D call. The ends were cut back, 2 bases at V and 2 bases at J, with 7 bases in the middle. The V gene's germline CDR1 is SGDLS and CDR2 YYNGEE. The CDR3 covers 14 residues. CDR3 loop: CASSVRVNTGELFF. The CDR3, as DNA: TGTGCCAGCAGCGTGAGAGTTAACACCGGGGAGCTGTTTTTT.